What follows are 14 T cell receptor beta chains derived from one specimen sequenced in a study of shared clonotypes between healthy human individuals. Clones were sequenced by immunoSEQ multiplex PCR, and TCRdb holds only the in-frame ones, with some missing. The sample includes under 600,000 clones, roughly 95% of them seen just once. The sequenced material came from naive CD4+ T cells sorted from blood. The subset was: CD45RA+ positively selected. Receptors were obtained from a woman aged 25-40 years in good health.

The DNA for the CDR3 is TGCGCCAGCAGCTCTGCCTCGCAAGGAGATACGCAGTATTTT. The encoded protein is CASSSASQGDTQYF. This chain uses TRBV5-1 with TRBJ2-3; no clear D. CDR3 length: 14 amino acids. V gave up 3 bases and J gave up 5 bases, with 13 bases separating them. In germline, CDR1 is SGHRS, CDR2 YFSETQ.

The rearrangement links TRBV5-1 to TRBJ2-6; D is ambiguous. The V end was cut by 3 bases, the J end by 0 bases, with 10 bases between. Germline lookup yields CDR1 SGHRS and CDR2 YFSETQ. The CDR3 covers 16 residues. The CDR3 DNA sequence: TGCGCCAGCAGCTCCTACGGCATCTCTGGGGCCAACGTCCTGACTTTC. It is translated as CASSSYGISGANVLTF.

The chain recombines TRBV27 with TRBJ2-2; a weak D match, TRBD1 (6 bases). The CDR3 has 17 amino acids. Between the trimmed V and J ends, which lost 5 bases and 7 bases, there was a span of 23 bases. CDR1 and CDR2 from the germline V gene are MNHEY and SMNVEV (reference sequence). CDR3 sequence reads: CASSPQGQITGGGELFF. CDR3 coding DNA: TGTGCCAGCAGTCCCCAAGGACAGATAACAGGAGGCGGGGAGCTGTTTTTT.

This chain joins TRBV28 and TRBJ1-2; TRBD1 agrees at 9 bases. The CDR3 length is 16 residues. Germline CDR1 and CDR2: MDHEN and SYDVKM. V lost 6 bases and J lost 4; bases outside the gene matches: 12. The CDR3 loop is CASSPGTGFPPYGYTF. CDR3 coding DNA: TGTGCCAGCAGCCCCGGGACAGGGTTTCCCCCCTATGGCTACACCTTC.

The rearrangement links TRBV12-5 to TRBJ1-2; TRBD1 agrees at 7 bases. CDR3 length: 14 residues. Germline V gene data show CDR1 as LGHNT and CDR2 as FRNRAP. After removal of 1 base from V and 4 bases from J, the junction contained 3 bases not matched to a gene. The CDR3 spells CASGLGGTAYGYTF. As DNA, the CDR3 is TGTGCTAGTGGTTTGGGTGGGACAGCCTATGGCTACACCTTC.

The chain uses TRBV11-2 and TRBJ2-5; D gene unclear. V lost 4 bases and J lost 4, with 13 bases in between. CDR3 length: 14 residues. Germline CDR1 reads SGHAT; CDR2 reads FQNNGV. The CDR3 region is CASSSVEAAETQYF. CDR3 nucleotide sequence: TGTGCCAGCAGCTCTGTTGAGGCCGCAGAGACCCAGTACTTC.

V usage is TRBV4-2 and J usage is TRBJ2-7, with no clear D. V gave up 3 bases and J gave up 4 bases, with 19 bases separating them. The V gene's germline CDR1 is LGHNA and CDR2 YNFKEQ. The CDR3 covers 16 residues. The DNA for the CDR3 is TGTGCCAGCAGCCATGAAGCAGGACGAGTTATGTACGAGCAGTACTTC. Its protein product is CASSHEAGRVMYEQYF.

The chain recombines TRBV27 with TRBJ2-2; D call uncertain. The V gene's germline CDR1 is MNHEY and CDR2 SMNVEV (reference sequence). The CDR3 loop spans 16 amino acids. The V and J ends lost 1 base and 2 bases respectively, with 11 bases between them. CDR3 residues: CASSLYSTVNTGELFF. Written as DNA, the CDR3 is TGTGCCAGCAGTTTATATTCGACTGTTAACACCGGGGAGCTGTTTTTT.

The chain has TRBV6-1 and TRBJ1-5; D may be TRBD1 (5 bases). V gave up 4 bases and J gave up 5 bases, with 27 bases separating them. The length of the CDR3 is 19 residues. Germline assignment: CDR1 MNHNS and CDR2 SASEGT. Here the CDR3 DNA reads TGTGCCAGCAGTGGAACCTGGACAAGGTGGAGGAGTATAGATCAGCCCCAGCATTTT. It yields the protein CASSGTWTRWRSIDQPQHF.

The chain has TRBV7-9 and TRBJ1-2, with 9 positions matching TRBD1. After removal of 7 bases from V and 5 bases from J, the junction contained 14 bases not matched to a gene. Per germline, CDR1 SEHNR and CDR2 FQNEAQ (reference sequence). This CDR3 has 16 amino acids. The CDR3 spells CASTVIPGQGVYGYTF. The CDR3, as DNA: TGTGCCAGCACCGTAATTCCGGGACAGGGTGTTTATGGCTACACCTTC.

V gene TRBV19 combines with J gene TRBJ2-1; D is possibly TRBD2 (6 bases). Trimming pared 6 bases from V and 9 bases from J, leaving 18 bases between. In germline, CDR1 is LNHDA, CDR2 SQIVND (reference sequence). The CDR3 runs to 14 residues. CDR3 sequence: CASSPTSIAGEQFF. In DNA, the CDR3 is TGTGCCAGTAGCCCGACTAGTATCGCCGGTGAGCAGTTCTTC.

CDR3 in DNA: TGTGCCAGCAGCGTAGAAATAGCGGGAGGGACCCAGTACTTC. Translation: CASSVEIAGGTQYF. The chain uses TRBV9 and TRBJ2-5, with 10 bases matching TRBD2. Germline V gene sequence: CDR1 SGDLS, CDR2 YYNGEE. The CDR3 loop spans 14 amino acids. J gave up 7 bases and V 0 bases, and 3 bases lay outside the gene matches.

The V gene is TRBV10-2, the J gene TRBJ2-5; 7 bases align to TRBD1. Germline CDR1 is WSHSY and CDR2 is SAAADI. V shed 0 bases and J 4 bases; nucleotides not matched to a gene: 11. This CDR3 comprises 17 residues. CDR3 DNA sequence: TGCGCCAGCAGTGAGTCTTTTATTAATTCAGGGGGAGAGACCCAGTACTTC. This encodes CASSESFINSGGETQYF.

The gene calls are TRBV18 and TRBJ2-7; D is unresolved. This CDR3 spans 15 amino acids. V lost 0 bases and J lost 0, with 9 bases in between. The germline V gene has CDR1 KGHSH and CDR2 LQKENI. The CDR3 loop is CASSPPSTFSYEQYF. For the CDR3, the DNA is TGTGCCAGCTCACCACCCAGTACATTCTCCTACGAGCAGTACTTC. Full variable domain (remainder filled in from reference TRBV18 and TRBJ2-7): NAGVMQNPRHLVRRRGQEARLRCSPMKGHSHVYWYRQLPEEGLKFMVYLQKENIIDESGMPKERFSAEFPKEGPSILRIQQVVRGDSAAYFCASSPPSTFSYEQYFGPGTRLTVT.